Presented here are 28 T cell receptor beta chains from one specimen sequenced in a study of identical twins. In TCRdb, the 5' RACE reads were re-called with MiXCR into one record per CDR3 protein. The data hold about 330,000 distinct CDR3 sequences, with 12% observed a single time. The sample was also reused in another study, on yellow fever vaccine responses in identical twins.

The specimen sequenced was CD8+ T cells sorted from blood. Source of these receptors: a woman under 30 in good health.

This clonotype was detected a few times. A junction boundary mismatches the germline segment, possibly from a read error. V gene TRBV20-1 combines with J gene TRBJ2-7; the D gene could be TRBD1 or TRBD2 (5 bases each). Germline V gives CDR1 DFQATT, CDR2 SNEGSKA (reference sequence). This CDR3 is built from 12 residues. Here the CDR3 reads CSARGDSHEQYF. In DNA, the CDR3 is TGCAGTGCTCGGGGCGACTCCCACGAGCAGTACTTC.

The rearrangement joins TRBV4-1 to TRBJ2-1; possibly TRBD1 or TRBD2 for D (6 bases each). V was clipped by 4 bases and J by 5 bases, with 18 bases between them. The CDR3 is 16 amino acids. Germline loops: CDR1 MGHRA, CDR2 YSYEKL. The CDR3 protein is CASSPRSWGADNEQFF. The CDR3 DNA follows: TGCGCCAGCAGCCCAAGGTCGTGGGGGGCCGACAATGAGCAGTTCTTC.

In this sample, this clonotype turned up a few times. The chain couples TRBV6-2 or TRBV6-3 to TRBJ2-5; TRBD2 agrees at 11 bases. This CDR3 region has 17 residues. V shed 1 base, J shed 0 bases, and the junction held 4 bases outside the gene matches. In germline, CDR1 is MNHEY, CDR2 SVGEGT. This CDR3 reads CASSYYSLAGDQETQYF. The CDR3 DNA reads TGTGCCAGCAGTTACTACTCACTAGCGGGGGACCAAGAGACCCAGTACTTC.

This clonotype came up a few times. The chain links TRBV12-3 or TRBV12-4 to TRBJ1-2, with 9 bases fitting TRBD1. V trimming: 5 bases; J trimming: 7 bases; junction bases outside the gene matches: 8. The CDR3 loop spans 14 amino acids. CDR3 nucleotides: TGTGCCAGCAGTCCCTTCCGGGACAGGGCTGGCTACACCTTC. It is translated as CASSPFRDRAGYTF.

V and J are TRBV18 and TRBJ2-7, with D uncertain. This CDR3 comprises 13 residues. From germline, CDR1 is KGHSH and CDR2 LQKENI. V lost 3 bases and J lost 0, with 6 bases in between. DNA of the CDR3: TGTGCCAGCTCACCGAAGGACTCCTACGAGCAGTACGTC. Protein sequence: CASSPKDSYEQYV.

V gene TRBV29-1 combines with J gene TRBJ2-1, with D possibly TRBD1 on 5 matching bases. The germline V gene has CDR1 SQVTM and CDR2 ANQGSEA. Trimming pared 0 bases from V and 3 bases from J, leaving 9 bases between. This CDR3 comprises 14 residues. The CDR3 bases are TGCAGCGTTGAAGATTTAGGGGACTACAATGAGCAGTTCTTC. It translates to CSVEDLGDYNEQFF.

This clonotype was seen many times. As DNA, the CDR3 is TGTGCCAGCACCCCGCGAGGGACAGGGGCCCCTTATGGCTACACCTTC. It is translated as CASTPRGTGAPYGYTF. V usage is TRBV12-3 or TRBV12-4 and J usage is TRBJ1-2; 10 bases line up with TRBD1. CDR3 length equals 16 residues. Unmatched junction bases numbered 13, after V lost 7 bases and J lost 5 bases.

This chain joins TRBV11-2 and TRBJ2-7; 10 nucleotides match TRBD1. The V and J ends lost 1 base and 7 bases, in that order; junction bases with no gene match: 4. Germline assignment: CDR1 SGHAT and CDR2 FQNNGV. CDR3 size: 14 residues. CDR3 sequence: CASSLGQGAWEQYV. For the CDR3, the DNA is TGTGCCAGCAGCTTAGGACAGGGGGCGTGGGAGCAGTACGTC.

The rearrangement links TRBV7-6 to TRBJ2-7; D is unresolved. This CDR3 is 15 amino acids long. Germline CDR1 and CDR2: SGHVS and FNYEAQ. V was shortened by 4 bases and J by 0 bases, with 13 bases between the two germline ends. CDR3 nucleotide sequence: TGTGCCAGCAGCTACAGCTCCGCTTTCTCCTACGAGCAGTACTTC. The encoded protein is CASSYSSAFSYEQYF.

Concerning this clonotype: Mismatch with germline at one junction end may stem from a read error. The CDR3 sequence: CARSRDSYEQYF. CDR3 in DNA: TGTGCCCGCAGTCGGGACAGCTACGAGCAGTACTTC. The chain is built from TRBV12-3 or TRBV12-4 and TRBJ2-7; the match to TRBD1 covers 7 bases. CDR3 length: 12 amino acids.

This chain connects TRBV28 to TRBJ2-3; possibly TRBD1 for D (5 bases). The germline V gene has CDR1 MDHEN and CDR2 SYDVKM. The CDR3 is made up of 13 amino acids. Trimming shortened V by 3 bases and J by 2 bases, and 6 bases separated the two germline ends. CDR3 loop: CASSFRVTDTQYF. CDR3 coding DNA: TGTGCCAGCAGTTTCAGGGTCACAGATACGCAGTATTTT.

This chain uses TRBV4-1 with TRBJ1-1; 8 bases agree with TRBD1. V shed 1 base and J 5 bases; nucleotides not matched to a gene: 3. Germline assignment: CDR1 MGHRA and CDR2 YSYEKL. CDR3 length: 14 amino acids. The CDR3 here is CASSQARQGTEAFF. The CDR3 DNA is TGCGCCAGCAGCCAAGCGCGACAGGGGACTGAAGCTTTCTTT.

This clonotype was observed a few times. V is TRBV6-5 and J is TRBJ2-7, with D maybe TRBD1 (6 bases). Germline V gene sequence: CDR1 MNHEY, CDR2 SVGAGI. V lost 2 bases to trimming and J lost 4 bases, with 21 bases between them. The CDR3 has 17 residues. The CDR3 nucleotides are TGTGCCAGCAGTTACGTCAGGCAGGGGATGGAGCAGTACGAGCAGTACGTC. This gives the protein CASSYVRQGMEQYEQYV.

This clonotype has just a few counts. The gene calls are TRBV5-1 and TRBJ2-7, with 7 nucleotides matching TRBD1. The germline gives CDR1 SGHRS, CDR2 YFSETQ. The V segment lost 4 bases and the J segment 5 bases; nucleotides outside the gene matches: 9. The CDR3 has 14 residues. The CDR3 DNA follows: TGCGCCAGCAGCCTGACAGGGCGTACGGACGAGCAGTACGTC. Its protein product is CASSLTGRTDEQYV.

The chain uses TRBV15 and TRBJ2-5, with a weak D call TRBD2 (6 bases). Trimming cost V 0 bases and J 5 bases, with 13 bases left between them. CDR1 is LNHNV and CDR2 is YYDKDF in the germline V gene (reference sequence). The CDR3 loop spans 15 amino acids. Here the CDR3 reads CATSRDSWAGETQYF. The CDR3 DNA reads TGTGCCACCAGCAGAGATAGCTGGGCGGGGGAGACCCAGTACTTC.

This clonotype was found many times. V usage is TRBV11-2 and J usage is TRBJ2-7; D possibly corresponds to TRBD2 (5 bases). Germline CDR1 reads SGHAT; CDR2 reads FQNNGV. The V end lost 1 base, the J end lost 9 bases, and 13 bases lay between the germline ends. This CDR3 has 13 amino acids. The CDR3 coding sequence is TGTGCCAGCAGCTTAGTCGCCCTCAGCGGGCAGTACGTC. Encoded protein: CASSLVALSGQYV.

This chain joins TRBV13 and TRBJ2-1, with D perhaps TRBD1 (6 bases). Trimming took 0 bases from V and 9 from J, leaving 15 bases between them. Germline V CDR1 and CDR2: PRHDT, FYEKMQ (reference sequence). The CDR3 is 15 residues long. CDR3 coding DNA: TGTGCCAGCAGCTTAGGGCAGGGGCTAGGTCCTGAGCAGTTCTTC. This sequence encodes CASSLGQGLGPEQFF.

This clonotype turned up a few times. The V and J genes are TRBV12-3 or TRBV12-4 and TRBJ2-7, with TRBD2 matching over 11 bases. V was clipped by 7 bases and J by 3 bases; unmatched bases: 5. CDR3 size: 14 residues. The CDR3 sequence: CASTSGLAGYEQYF. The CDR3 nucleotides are TGTGCCAGCACCTCCGGACTAGCGGGCTACGAGCAGTACTTC.

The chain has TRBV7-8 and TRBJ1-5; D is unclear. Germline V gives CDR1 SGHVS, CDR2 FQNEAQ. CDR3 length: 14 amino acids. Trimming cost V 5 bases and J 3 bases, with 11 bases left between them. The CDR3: CASSTRGANQPQHF. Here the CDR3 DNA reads TGTGCCAGCAGCACCCGGGGTGCCAATCAGCCCCAGCATTTT.

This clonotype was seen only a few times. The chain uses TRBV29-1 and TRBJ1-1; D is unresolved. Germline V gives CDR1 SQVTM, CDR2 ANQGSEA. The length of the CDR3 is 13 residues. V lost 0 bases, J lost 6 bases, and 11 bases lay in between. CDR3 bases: TGCAGCGTTGAAGATCCATCATACCCTGAAGCTTTCTTT. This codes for CSVEDPSYPEAFF.

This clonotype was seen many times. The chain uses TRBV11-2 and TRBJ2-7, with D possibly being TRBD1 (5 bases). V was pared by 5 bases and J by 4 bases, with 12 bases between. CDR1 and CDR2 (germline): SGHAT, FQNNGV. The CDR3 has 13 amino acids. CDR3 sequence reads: CASSIRQTYEQYV. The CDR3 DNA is TGTGCCAGCAGCATAAGACAGACTTACGAGCAGTACGTC.

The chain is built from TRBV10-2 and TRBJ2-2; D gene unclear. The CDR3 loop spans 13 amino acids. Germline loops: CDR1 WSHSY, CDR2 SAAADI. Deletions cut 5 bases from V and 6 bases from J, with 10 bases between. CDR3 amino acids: CASSRGSPGELFF. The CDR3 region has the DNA TGCGCCAGCAGTAGAGGATCTCCCGGGGAGCTGTTTTTT.

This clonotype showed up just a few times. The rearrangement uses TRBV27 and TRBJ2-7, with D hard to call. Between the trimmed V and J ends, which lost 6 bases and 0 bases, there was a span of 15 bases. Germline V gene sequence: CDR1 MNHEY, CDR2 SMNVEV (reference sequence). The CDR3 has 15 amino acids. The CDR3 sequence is CASRLYSALSYEQYF. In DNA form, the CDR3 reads TGTGCCAGCAGGCTGTACAGTGCCCTCTCCTACGAGCAGTACTTC.

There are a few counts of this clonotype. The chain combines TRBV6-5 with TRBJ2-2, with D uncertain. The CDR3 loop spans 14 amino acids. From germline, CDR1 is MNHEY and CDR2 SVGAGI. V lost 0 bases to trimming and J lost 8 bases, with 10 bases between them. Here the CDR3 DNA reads TGTGCCAGCAGTTACTCGAGTGTTAGAGGGGAGCTGTTTTTT. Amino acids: CASSYSSVRGELFF.

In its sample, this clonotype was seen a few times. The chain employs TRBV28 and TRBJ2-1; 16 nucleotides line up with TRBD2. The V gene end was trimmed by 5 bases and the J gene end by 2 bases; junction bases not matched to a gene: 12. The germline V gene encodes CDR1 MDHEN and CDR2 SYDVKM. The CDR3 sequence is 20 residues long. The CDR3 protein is CASSQHLGTSGRVPYNEQFF. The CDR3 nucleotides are TGTGCCAGCAGTCAACACCTAGGGACTAGCGGGAGGGTGCCCTACAATGAGCAGTTCTTC.

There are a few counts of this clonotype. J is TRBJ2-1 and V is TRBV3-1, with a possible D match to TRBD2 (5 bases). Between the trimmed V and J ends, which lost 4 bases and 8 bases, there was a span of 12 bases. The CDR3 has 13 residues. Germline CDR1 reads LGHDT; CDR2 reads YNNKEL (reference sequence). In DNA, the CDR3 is TGTGCCAGCAGCCGAACTGAGGGCGATGAGCAGTTCTTC. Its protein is CASSRTEGDEQFF.

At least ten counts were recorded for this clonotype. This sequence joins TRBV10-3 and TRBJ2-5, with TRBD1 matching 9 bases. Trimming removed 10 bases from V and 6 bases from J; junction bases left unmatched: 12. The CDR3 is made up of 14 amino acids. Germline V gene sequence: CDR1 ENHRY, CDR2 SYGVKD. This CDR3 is CANPGQGSLQTQYF. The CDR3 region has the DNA TGTGCCAATCCGGGACAGGGCAGTTTGCAGACCCAGTACTTC.

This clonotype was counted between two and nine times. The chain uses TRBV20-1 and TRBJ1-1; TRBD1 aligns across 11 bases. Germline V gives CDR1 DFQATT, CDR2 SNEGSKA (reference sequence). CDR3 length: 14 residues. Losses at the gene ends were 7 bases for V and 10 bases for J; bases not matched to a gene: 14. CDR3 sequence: CSVWDRGYHFGAFF. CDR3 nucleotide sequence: TGCAGTGTATGGGACAGGGGGTACCACTTTGGAGCTTTCTTT.